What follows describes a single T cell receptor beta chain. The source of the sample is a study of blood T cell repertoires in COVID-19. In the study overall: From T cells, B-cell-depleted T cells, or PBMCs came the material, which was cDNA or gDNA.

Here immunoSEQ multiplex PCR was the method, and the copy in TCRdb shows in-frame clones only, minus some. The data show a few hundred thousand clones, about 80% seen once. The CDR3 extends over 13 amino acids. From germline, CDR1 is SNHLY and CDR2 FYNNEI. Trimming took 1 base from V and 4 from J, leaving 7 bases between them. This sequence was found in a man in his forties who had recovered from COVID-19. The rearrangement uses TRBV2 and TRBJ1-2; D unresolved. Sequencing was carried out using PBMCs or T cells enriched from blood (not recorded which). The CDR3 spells CASSEGGIYGYTF. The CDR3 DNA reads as TGTGCCAGCAGTGAAGGAGGGATCTATGGCTACACCTTC.